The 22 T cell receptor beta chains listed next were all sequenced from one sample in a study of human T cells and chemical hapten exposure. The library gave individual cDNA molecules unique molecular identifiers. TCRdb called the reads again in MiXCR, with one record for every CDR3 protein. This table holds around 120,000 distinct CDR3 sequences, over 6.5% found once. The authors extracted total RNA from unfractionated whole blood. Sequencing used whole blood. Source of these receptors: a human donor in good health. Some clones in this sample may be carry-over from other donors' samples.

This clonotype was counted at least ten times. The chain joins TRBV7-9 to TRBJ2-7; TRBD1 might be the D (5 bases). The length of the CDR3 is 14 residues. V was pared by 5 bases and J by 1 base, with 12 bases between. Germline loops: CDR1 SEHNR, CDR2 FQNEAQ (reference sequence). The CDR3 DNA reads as TGTGCCAGCAGCCAGGACCAGGGATCCTACGAGCAGTACTTC. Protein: CASSQDQGSYEQYF.

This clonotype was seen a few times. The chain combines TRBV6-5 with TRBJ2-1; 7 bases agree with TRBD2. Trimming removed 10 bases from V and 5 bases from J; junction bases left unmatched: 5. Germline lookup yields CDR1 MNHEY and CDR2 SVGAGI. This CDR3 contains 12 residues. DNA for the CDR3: TGTGCCACCGGGGGGACGAACAATGAGCAGTTCTTC. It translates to CATGGTNNEQFF.

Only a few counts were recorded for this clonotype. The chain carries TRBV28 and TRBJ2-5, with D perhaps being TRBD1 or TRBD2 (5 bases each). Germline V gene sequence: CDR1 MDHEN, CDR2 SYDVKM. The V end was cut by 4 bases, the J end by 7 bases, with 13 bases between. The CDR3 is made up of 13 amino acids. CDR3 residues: CASSSSGTVTQYF. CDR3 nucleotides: TGTGCCAGCAGTTCCTCCGGGACGGTGACCCAGTACTTC.

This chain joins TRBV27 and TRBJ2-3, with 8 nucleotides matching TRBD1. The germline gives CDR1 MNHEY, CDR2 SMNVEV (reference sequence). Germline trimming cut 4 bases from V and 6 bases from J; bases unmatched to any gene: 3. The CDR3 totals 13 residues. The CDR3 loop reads CASSSAGGDTQYF. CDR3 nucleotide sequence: TGTGCCAGCAGTTCGGCAGGGGGCGATACGCAGTATTTT.

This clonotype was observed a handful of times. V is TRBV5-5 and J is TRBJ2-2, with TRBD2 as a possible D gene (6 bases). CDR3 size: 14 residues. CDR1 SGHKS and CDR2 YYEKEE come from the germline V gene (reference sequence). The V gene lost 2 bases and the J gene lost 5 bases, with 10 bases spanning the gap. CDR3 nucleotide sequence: TGTGCCAGCAGCTTCCTAGCGTCGACCGGGGAGCTGTTTTTT. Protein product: CASSFLASTGELFF.

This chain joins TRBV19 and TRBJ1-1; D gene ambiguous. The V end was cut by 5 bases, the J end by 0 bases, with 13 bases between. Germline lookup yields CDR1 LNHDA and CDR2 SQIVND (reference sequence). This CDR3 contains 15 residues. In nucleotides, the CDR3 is TGTGCCAGTAGTCCTCGGAGGCAGATGAACACTGAAGCTTTCTTT. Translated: CASSPRRQMNTEAFF.

CDR3 coding DNA: TGTGCCAGCAGCCCCACTGATGGCTACACCTTC. Amino acid sequence: CASSPTDGYTF. This sequence joins TRBV7-9 and TRBJ1-2; D not resolved. This CDR3 contains 11 residues. V lost 5 bases to trimming and J lost 6 bases, with 7 bases between them. Germline CDR1 reads SEHNR; CDR2 reads FQNEAQ (reference sequence). The variable domain in full, completed from reference TRBV7-9 and TRBJ1-2, reads DTGVSQNPRHKITKRGQNVTFRCDPISEHNRLYWYRQTLGQGPEFLTYFQNEAQLEKSRLLSDRFSAERPKGSFSTLEIQRTEQGDSAMYLCASSPTDGYTFGSGTRLTVV.

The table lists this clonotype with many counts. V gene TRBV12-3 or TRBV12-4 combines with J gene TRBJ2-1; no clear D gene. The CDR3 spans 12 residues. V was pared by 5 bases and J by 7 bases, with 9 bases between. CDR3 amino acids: CASSQDRNEQFF. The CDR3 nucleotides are TGTGCCAGCAGTCAGGACCGGAATGAGCAGTTCTTC.

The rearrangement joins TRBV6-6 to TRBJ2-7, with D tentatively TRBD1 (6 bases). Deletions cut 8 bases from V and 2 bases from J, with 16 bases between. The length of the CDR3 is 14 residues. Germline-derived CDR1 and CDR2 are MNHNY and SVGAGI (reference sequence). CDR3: CASRPGHLPYEQYF. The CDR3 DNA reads TGTGCCAGCCGACCGGGACACTTACCCTACGAGCAGTACTTC.

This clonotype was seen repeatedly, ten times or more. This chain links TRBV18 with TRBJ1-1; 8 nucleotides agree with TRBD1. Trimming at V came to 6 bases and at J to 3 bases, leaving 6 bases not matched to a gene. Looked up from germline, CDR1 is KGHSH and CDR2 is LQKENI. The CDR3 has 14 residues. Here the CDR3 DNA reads TGTGCCAGCTCCGGACAGGGTTGGGACACTGAAGCTTTCTTT. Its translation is CASSGQGWDTEAFF.

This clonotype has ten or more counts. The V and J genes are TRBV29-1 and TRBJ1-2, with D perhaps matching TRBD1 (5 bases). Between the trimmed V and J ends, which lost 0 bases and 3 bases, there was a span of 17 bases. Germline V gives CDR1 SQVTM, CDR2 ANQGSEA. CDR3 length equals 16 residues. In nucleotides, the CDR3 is TGCAGCGTTGAAGATCTTCGAGGGGAAGGGGACTATGGCTACACCTTC. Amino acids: CSVEDLRGEGDYGYTF.

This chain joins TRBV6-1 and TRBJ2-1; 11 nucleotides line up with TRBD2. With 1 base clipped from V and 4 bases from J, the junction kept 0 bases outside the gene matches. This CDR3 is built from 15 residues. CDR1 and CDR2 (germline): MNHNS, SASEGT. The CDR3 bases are TGTGCCAGCAGTGAAGTAGCGGGAGGGTACAATGAGCAGTTCTTC. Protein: CASSEVAGGYNEQFF.

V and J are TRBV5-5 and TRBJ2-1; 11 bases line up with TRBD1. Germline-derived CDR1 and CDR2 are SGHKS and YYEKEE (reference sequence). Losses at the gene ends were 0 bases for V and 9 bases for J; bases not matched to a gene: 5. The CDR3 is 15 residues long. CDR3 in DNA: TGTGCCAGCAGCTTGGTTGGACAGGGGGCTGGTGAGCAGTTCTTC. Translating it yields CASSLVGQGAGEQFF.

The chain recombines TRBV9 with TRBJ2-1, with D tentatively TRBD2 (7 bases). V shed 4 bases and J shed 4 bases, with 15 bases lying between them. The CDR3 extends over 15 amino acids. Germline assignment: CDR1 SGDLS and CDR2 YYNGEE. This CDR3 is CASSRGGPSYNEQFF. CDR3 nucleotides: TGTGCCAGCAGCCGCGGGGGCCCCTCATACAATGAGCAGTTCTTC.

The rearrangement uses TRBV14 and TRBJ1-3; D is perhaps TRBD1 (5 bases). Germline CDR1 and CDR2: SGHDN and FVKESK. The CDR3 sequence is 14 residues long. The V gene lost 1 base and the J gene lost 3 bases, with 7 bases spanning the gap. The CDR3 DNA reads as TGTGCCAGCAGCCAAGCAGGGCTTGGAAACACCATATATTTT. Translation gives CASSQAGLGNTIYF.

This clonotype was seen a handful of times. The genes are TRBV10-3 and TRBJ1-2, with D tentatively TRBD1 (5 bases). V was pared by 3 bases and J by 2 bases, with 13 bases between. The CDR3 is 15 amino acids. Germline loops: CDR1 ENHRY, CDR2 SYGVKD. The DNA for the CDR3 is TGTGCCATCAGTGATGCCAGGGACGGCAACTATGGCTACACCTTC. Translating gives CAISDARDGNYGYTF.

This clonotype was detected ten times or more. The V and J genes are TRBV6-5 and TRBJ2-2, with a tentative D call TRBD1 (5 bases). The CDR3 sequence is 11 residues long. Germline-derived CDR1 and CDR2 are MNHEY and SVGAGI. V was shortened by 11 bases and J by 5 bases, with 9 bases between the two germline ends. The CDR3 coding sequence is TGTGCCGCCCAGGGAACCGGGGAGCTGTTTTTT. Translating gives CAAQGTGELFF.

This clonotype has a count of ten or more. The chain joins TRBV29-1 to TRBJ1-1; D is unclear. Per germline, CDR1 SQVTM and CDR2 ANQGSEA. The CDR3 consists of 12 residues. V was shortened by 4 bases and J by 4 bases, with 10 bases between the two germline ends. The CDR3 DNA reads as TGCAGCGTTGGACTGGCGGGCACTGAAGCTTTCTTT. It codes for CSVGLAGTEAFF.

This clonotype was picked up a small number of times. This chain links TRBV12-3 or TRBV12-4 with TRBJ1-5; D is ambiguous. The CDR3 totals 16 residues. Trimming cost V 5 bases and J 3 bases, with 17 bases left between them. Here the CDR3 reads CASSPPGSFANQPQHF. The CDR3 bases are TGTGCCAGCAGTCCCCCCGGGTCTTTCGCCAATCAGCCCCAGCATTTT.

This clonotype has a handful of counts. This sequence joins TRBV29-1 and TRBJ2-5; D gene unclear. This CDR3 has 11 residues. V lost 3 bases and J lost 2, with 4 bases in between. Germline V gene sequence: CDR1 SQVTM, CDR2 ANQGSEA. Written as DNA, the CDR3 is TGCAGCGTTGATCGTCAAGAGACCCAGTACTTC. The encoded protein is CSVDRQETQYF.

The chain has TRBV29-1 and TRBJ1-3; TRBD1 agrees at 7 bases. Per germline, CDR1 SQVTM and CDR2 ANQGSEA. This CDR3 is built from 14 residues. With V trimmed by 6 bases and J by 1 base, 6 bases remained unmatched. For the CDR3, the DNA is TGCAGCGTAATAGACAGGGAATCTGGAAACACCATATATTTT. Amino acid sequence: CSVIDRESGNTIYF.

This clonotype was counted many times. The DNA of the CDR3 is TGCAGTGCTAGAGATTATCACCACGACAATGAGCAGTTCTTC. The encoded protein is CSARDYHHDNEQFF. The chain joins TRBV20-1 to TRBJ2-1; no firm D call. The germline CDR1 and CDR2 sequences are DFQATT and SNEGSKA (reference sequence). This CDR3 contains 14 residues. V lost 0 bases and J 5 bases, leaving 11 bases between the germline ends.